Listed below are T cell receptor beta chains from one sample, sequenced in a study of ipilimumab plus nivolumab after autologous stem cell transplantation. TCRdb's table, derived via immunoSEQ multiplex PCR, lists solely in-frame clones and lacks some. Of about 22,000 clones in the sample, just over 75% were seen once. The input for sequencing was PBMCs, taken in a trial of ipilimumab plus nivolumab as post-transplant consolidation. Receptors were obtained from a male donor with diffuse large B-cell lymphoma. Each CDR3 is given with its conserved first and last residue. Each record gives: D gene, J gene, V gene, clone size, CDR3 DNA, CDR3 protein. A D gene is named only where the DNA matches it firmly. Clone size is stated in some rows and not others, as once, few, many or a class when expanded.

D gene: .; J gene: TRBJ1-2; V gene: TRBV6-4; clone size: few; CDR3 DNA: TGTGCCAGCAGTGAGTCGAGGGGTTACGGCTACACCTTC; CDR3 protein: CASSESRGYGYTF
D gene: TRBD1; J gene: TRBJ1-5; V gene: TRBV27; clone size: .; CDR3 DNA: TGTGCCAGCAGTTTTAGGGCAGGGGGCTGGGGCAATCAGCCCCAGCATTTT; CDR3 protein: CASSFRAGGWGNQPQHF
D gene: TRBD1; J gene: TRBJ2-2; V gene: TRBV5-1; clone size: .; CDR3 DNA: TGCGCCAGCAGCAGCCCGACAGGGGTCACCGGGGAGCTGTTTTTT; CDR3 protein: CASSSPTGVTGELFF
D gene: .; J gene: TRBJ2-2; V gene: TRBV28; clone size: .; CDR3 DNA: TGTGCCAGCAGTTTTTGGGGGGCGCGCGCCGGGGAGCTGTTTTTT; CDR3 protein: CASSFWGARAGELFF
D gene: .; J gene: TRBJ2-5; V gene: TRBV5-5; clone size: .; CDR3 DNA: TGTGCCAGCAGCTTGATTTCTAGCGTCAAAGAGACCCAGTACTTC; CDR3 protein: CASSLISSVKETQYF
D gene: .; J gene: TRBJ2-1; V gene: TRBV28; clone size: few; CDR3 DNA: TGTGCCAGCAGTTTAAGGCCCAGGGCATACAATGAGCAGTTCTTC; CDR3 protein: CASSLRPRAYNEQFF
D gene: .; J gene: TRBJ1-5; V gene: TRBV5-1; clone size: .; CDR3 DNA: TGCGCCAGCAGCTCCATGGGGGGCAATCAGCCCCAGCATTTT; CDR3 protein: CASSSMGGNQPQHF
D gene: .; J gene: TRBJ2-3; V gene: TRBV11-3; clone size: .; CDR3 DNA: TGTGCCAGCAGCCACGGGGAGGCAGATACGCAGTATTTT; CDR3 protein: CASSHGEADTQYF
D gene: .; J gene: TRBJ1-3; V gene: TRBV27; clone size: .; CDR3 DNA: TGTGCCAGCAGCCGGACAGCTGGAAACACCATATATTTT; CDR3 protein: CASSRTAGNTIYF
D gene: .; J gene: TRBJ2-1; V gene: TRBV2; clone size: once; CDR3 DNA: TGTGCCAGCAGTGGTCAGGCTTACAATGAGCAGTTCTTC; CDR3 protein: CASSGQAYNEQFF
D gene: .; J gene: TRBJ1-3; V gene: TRBV30; clone size: few; CDR3 DNA: TGTGCCTGGAGTTACAGGGCTGGAAACACCATATATTTT; CDR3 protein: CAWSYRAGNTIYF
D gene: .; J gene: TRBJ2-2; V gene: TRBV7-9; clone size: .; CDR3 DNA: TGTGCCAGCAGCCCCGCCTGGGGAAGGGGCGAGAGCGGGGAGCTGTTTTTT; CDR3 protein: CASSPAWGRGESGELFF
D gene: .; J gene: TRBJ2-5; V gene: TRBV7-7; clone size: .; CDR3 DNA: TGTGCTAGCAGCTTAGGTTCTGCACAAGAGACCCAGTACTTC; CDR3 protein: CASSLGSAQETQYF
D gene: .; J gene: TRBJ2-2; V gene: TRBV4-2; clone size: .; CDR3 DNA: TGTGCCAGCAGCTCGTACCGAGCCAACACCGGGGAGCTGTTTTTT; CDR3 protein: CASSSYRANTGELFF
D gene: .; J gene: TRBJ1-4; V gene: TRBV13; clone size: few; CDR3 DNA: TGTGCCAGCAGCTTAAGGGACGGTGAAAATGAAAAACTGTTTTTT; CDR3 protein: CASSLRDGENEKLFF
D gene: .; J gene: TRBJ2-2; V gene: TRBV7-9; clone size: .; CDR3 DNA: TGTGCCAGCAGCTTAGGACAGGTCAACACCGGGGAGCTGTTTTTT; CDR3 protein: CASSLGQVNTGELFF
D gene: .; J gene: TRBJ1-3; V gene: TRBV5-4; clone size: .; CDR3 DNA: TGTGCCAGCAGCTTACAACAGATCTCTGGAAACACCATATATTTT; CDR3 protein: CASSLQQISGNTIYF
D gene: .; J gene: TRBJ1-2; V gene: TRBV9; clone size: .; CDR3 DNA: TGTGCCAGCAGCGCGATTTCAGCTAACTATGGCTACACCTTC; CDR3 protein: CASSAISANYGYTF
D gene: .; J gene: TRBJ2-7; V gene: TRBV21-1; clone size: .; CDR3 DNA: TGTGCCAGCAGCAAATCGGTGTTCTCCTACGAGCAGTACTTC; CDR3 protein: CASSKSVFSYEQYF
D gene: TRBD2; J gene: TRBJ2-1; V gene: TRBV27; clone size: .; CDR3 DNA: TGTGCCAGCAGTTTTCAGCGGGGGGCATACAATGAGCAGTTCTTC; CDR3 protein: CASSFQRGAYNEQFF
D gene: .; J gene: TRBJ1-1; V gene: TRBV19; clone size: .; CDR3 DNA: TGTGCCAGCCAAGCGGGGGTATGGAGCACTGAAGCTTTCTTT; CDR3 protein: CASQAGVWSTEAFF
D gene: .; J gene: TRBJ1-1; V gene: TRBV4-1; clone size: .; CDR3 DNA: TGCGCCAGCAGCCAGATCGGGGGGAACACTGAAGCTTTCTTT; CDR3 protein: CASSQIGGNTEAFF
D gene: .; J gene: TRBJ2-5; V gene: TRBV7-9; clone size: .; CDR3 DNA: TGTGCCAGCAGCGAAAGCAACCGGGAGACCCAGTACTTC; CDR3 protein: CASSESNRETQYF
D gene: .; J gene: TRBJ2-2; V gene: TRBV5-4; clone size: .; CDR3 DNA: TGTGCCAGCAGCTTGGTGGGGGTCACCGGGGAGCTGTTTTTT; CDR3 protein: CASSLVGVTGELFF
D gene: .; J gene: TRBJ1-6; V gene: TRBV6-4; clone size: .; CDR3 DNA: TGTGCCAGTCTCCCCCCGGAGTCCTATAATTCACCCCTCCACTTT; CDR3 protein: CASLPPESYNSPLHF
D gene: .; J gene: TRBJ1-5; V gene: TRBV6-1; clone size: .; CDR3 DNA: TGTGCCAGCAGTGGCCGGGACCCAGGGGGCAATCAGCCCCAGCATTTT; CDR3 protein: CASSGRDPGGNQPQHF
D gene: .; J gene: TRBJ2-1; V gene: TRBV6-1; clone size: .; CDR3 DNA: TGTGCCAGCACCGAATCGACAGGTTGGTACAATGAGCAGTTCTTC; CDR3 protein: CASTESTGWYNEQFF
D gene: TRBD2; J gene: TRBJ2-3; V gene: TRBV2; clone size: .; CDR3 DNA: TGTGCCAGCAGGGAGCGGGGGATTGCAGATACGCAGTATTTT; CDR3 protein: CASRERGIADTQYF
D gene: .; J gene: TRBJ1-5; V gene: TRBV5-3; clone size: .; CDR3 DNA: TGTGCCAGAAGCACGCCCCGGGGGTTCAATCAGCCCCAGCATTTT; CDR3 protein: CARSTPRGFNQPQHF
D gene: .; J gene: TRBJ2-7; V gene: TRBV10-1; clone size: .; CDR3 DNA: TGCGCCAGCAGGGGGGGTTTGTCTGACAGGACCTACGAGCAGTACTTC; CDR3 protein: CASRGGLSDRTYEQYF
D gene: .; J gene: TRBJ2-7; V gene: TRBV5-1; clone size: .; CDR3 DNA: TGCGCCAGCAGTGGGGGACGGGGGCGAGGTAACTACGAGCAGTACTTC; CDR3 protein: CASSGGRGRGNYEQYF
D gene: .; J gene: TRBJ2-5; V gene: TRBV18; clone size: few; CDR3 DNA: TGTGCCAGCTCACCACTGATACTGAAAGAGACCCAGTACTTC; CDR3 protein: CASSPLILKETQYF
D gene: .; J gene: TRBJ1-6; V gene: TRBV6-5; clone size: once; CDR3 DNA: TGTGCCAGCACCCGCGGGGGCCTACTCCACTTT; CDR3 protein: CASTRGGLLHF
D gene: TRBD1; J gene: TRBJ1-5; V gene: TRBV7-2; clone size: .; CDR3 DNA: TGTGCCAGCAGATCCGGGACAGGCAATCAGCCCCAGCATTTT; CDR3 protein: CASRSGTGNQPQHF
D gene: .; J gene: TRBJ1-6; V gene: TRBV7-8; clone size: once; CDR3 DNA: TGTGCCAGCAGCCAAGCCGGGACACCTAGGAGTTCACCCCTCCACTTT; CDR3 protein: CASSQAGTPRSSPLHF
D gene: .; J gene: TRBJ1-5; V gene: TRBV28; clone size: .; CDR3 DNA: TGTGCCGCCGGGGTGAGAGGGGCTGGACAGCCCCAGCATTTT; CDR3 protein: CAAGVRGAGQPQHF
D gene: .; J gene: TRBJ2-3; V gene: TRBV5-1; clone size: .; CDR3 DNA: TGCGCCAGCAGCTTTGGCACAGATACGCAGTATTTT; CDR3 protein: CASSFGTDTQYF
D gene: .; J gene: TRBJ2-1; V gene: TRBV5-4; clone size: .; CDR3 DNA: TGTGCCAGCAGCTTGGGCCGGGACTTCTCCTACAATGAGCAGTTCTTC; CDR3 protein: CASSLGRDFSYNEQFF
D gene: TRBD1; J gene: TRBJ2-2; V gene: TRBV7-9; clone size: .; CDR3 DNA: TGTGCCAGCAGCATTAAGACAGGGATGGGCACCGGGGAGCTGTTTTTT; CDR3 protein: CASSIKTGMGTGELFF
D gene: .; J gene: TRBJ1-6; V gene: TRBV28; clone size: .; CDR3 DNA: TGTGCCAGCAGTGGACCCTCCGTACAGAGCTCCTATAATTCACCCCTCCACTTT; CDR3 protein: CASSGPSVQSSYNSPLHF